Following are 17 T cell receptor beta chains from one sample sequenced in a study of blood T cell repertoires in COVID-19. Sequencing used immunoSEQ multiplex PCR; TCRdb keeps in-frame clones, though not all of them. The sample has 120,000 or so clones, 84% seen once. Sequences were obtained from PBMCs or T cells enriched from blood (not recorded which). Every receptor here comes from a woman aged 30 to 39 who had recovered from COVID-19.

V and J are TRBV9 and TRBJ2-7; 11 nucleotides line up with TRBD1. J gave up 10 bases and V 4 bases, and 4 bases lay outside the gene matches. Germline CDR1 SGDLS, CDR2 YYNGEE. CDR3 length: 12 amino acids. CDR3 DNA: TGTGCCAGCAGCCAGGGACAGGGGGGACAGTACTTC. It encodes CASSQGQGGQYF.

As DNA, the CDR3 is TGTGCCAGCAGCCAAGGCACGGAGAGGGAGCTGTTTTTT. It yields the protein CASSQGTERELFF. The J gene is TRBJ2-2, the V gene TRBV14, with D unclear. This CDR3 comprises 13 residues. V lost 1 base and J 9 bases, leaving 9 bases between the germline ends. Germline-derived CDR1 and CDR2 are SGHDN and FVKESK.

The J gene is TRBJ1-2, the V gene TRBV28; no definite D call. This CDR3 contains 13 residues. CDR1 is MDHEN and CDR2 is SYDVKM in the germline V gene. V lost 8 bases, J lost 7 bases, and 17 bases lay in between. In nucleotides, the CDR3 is TGTGCCAGCCGTCCCCTCGGGGTGGGTGGCTACACCTTC. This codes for CASRPLGVGGYTF.

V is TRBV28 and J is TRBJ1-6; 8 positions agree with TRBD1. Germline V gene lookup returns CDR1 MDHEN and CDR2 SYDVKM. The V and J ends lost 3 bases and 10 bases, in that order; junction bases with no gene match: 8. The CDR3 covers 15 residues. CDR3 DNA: TGTGCCAGCAGTTTGGAGGACAGGGTAGGGTCACCCCTCCACTTT. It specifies CASSLEDRVGSPLHF.

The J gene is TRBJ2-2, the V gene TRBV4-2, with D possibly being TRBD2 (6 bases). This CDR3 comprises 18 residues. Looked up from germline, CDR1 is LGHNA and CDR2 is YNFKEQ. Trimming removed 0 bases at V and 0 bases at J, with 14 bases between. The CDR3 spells CASSQERGLTSNTGELFF. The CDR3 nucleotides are TGTGCCAGCAGCCAAGAAAGAGGACTAACGTCGAACACCGGGGAGCTGTTTTTT.

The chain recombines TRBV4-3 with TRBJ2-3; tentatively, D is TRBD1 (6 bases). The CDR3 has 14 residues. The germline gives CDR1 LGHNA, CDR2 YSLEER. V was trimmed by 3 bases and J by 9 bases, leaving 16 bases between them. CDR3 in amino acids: CASSHYRASDTQYF. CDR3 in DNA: TGCGCCAGCAGCCATTACAGGGCATCGGACACGCAGTATTTT.

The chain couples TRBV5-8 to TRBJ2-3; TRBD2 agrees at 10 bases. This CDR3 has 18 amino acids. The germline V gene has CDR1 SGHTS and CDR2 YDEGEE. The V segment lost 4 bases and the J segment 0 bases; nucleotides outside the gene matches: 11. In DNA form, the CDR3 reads TGTGCCAGCAGCCCAATGGGACTAGCGTTTCCTAGCACAGATACGCAGTATTTT. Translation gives CASSPMGLAFPSTDTQYF.

Here the CDR3 DNA reads TGTGCCAGCAGTTTGGACAGGAGAAACATTCAGTACTTC. It specifies CASSLDRRNIQYF. The chain couples TRBV12-3 or TRBV12-4 to TRBJ2-4, with TRBD1 identical over 7 bases. CDR3 size: 13 residues. J lost 6 bases, V lost 3 bases, and 2 bases had no gene match.

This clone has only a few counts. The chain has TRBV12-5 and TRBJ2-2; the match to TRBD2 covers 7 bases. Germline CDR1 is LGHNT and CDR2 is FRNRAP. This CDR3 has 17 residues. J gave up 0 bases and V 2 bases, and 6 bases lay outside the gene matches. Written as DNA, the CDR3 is TGTGCTAGTGGTTTGAGAGGGAGCGGGGCGAACACCGGGGAGCTGTTTTTT. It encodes CASGLRGSGANTGELFF.

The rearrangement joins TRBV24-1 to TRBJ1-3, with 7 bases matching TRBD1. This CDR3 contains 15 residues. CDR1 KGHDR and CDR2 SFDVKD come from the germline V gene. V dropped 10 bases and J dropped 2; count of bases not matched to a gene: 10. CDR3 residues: CATYTGVCPGNTIYF. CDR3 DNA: TGTGCCACTTATACAGGGGTTTGCCCTGGAAACACCATATATTTT.

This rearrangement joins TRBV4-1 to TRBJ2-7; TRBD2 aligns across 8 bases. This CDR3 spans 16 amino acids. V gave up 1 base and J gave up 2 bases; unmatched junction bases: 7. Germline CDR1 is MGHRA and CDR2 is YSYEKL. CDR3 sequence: CASSQGRTSPPYEQYF. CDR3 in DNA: TGCGCCAGCAGCCAAGGACGGACTAGCCCTCCCTACGAGCAGTACTTC.

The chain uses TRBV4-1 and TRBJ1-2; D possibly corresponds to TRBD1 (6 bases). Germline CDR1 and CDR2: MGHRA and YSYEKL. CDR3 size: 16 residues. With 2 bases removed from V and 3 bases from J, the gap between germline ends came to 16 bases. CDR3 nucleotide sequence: TGCGCCAGCAGCCAATCAGCTACAGGGCAATACTATGGCTACACCTTC. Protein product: CASSQSATGQYYGYTF.

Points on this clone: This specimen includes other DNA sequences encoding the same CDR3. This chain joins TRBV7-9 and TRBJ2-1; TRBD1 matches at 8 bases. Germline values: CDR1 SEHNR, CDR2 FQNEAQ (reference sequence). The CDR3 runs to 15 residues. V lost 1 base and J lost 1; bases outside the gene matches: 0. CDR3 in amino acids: CASSLGQGSYNEQFF. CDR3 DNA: TGTGCCAGCAGCTTAGGACAGGGGTCCTACAATGAGCAGTTCTTC.

As DNA, the CDR3 is TGTGCCAGCAGGGTACCCAGTTTGAACACTGAAGCTTTCTTT. Its protein is CASRVPSLNTEAFF. The chain couples TRBV28 to TRBJ1-1; D unclear. The CDR3 has 14 residues. The germline gives CDR1 MDHEN, CDR2 SYDVKM. The germline V and J ends were trimmed by 6 bases and 0 bases, with 11 bases remaining between them.

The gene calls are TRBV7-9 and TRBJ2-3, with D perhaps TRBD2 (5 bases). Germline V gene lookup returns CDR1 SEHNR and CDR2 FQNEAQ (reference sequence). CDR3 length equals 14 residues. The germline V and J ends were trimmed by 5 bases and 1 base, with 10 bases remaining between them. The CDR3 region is CASSPSGRTDTQYF. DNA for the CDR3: TGTGCCAGCAGCCCCAGCGGCCGCACAGATACGCAGTATTTT.

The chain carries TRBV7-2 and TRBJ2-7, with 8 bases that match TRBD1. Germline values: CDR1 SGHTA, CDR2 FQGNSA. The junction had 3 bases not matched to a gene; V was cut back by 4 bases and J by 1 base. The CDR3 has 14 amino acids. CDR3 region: CASSSGQGSYEQYF. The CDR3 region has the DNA TGTGCCAGCAGCTCCGGACAGGGATCCTACGAGCAGTACTTC.

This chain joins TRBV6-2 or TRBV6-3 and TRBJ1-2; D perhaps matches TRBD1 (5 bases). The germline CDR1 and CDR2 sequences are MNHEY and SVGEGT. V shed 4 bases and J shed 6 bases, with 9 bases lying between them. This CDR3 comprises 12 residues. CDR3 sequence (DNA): TGTGCCAGCAGTTCACTCAGGGATGGCTACACCTTC. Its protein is CASSSLRDGYTF.